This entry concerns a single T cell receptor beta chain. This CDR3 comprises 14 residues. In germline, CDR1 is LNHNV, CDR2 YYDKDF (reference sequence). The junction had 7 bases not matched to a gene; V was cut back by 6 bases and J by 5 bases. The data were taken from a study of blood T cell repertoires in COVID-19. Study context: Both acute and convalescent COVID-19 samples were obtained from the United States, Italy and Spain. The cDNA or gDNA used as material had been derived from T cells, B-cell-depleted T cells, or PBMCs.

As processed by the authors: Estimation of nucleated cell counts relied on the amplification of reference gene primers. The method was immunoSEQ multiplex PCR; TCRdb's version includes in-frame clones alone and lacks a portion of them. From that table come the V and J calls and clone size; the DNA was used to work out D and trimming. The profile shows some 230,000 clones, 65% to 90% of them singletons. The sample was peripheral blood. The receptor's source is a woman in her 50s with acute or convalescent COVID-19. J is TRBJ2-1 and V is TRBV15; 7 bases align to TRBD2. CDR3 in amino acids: CATRRGGSNNEQFF. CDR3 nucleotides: TGTGCCACCAGGCGCGGGGGATCAAACAATGAGCAGTTCTTC.